The 32 T cell receptor beta chains presented below share a single source sample, sequenced in a study of T cell repertoires in ileal Crohn's disease. Time point noted: neoterminal ileum biopsy at postoperative endoscopy, about 6 months after surgery. Clones were sequenced by immunoSEQ multiplex PCR, and TCRdb holds only the in-frame ones, with some missing. The table includes some 12,000 clones, 75% to 85% detected once. Sequenced sample: ileal tissue. The source of these receptors is an adult with Crohn's disease.

This sequence joins TRBV15 and TRBJ2-7; 9 bases align to TRBD1. This CDR3 comprises 15 residues. The V gene's germline CDR1 is LNHNV and CDR2 YYDKDF (reference sequence). Trimming at V came to 1 base and at J to 5 bases, leaving 6 bases not matched to a gene. CDR3 bases: TGTGCCACCAGCAGAGGGGGGACAGGGATCCACGAGCAGTACTTC. Translating gives CATSRGGTGIHEQYF.

By share of the sample, this clone is medium-sized. The V call is TRBV5-4, the J call TRBJ1-1; D unclear. The germline V and J ends were trimmed by 0 bases and 4 bases, with 10 bases remaining between them. The CDR3 covers 14 residues. Germline CDR1 and CDR2: SGHNT and YYREEE (reference sequence). The CDR3 DNA reads TGTGCCAGCAGCTTGGCCAGATTTGGCACTGAAGCTTTCTTT. Its translation: CASSLARFGTEAFF.

This chain joins TRBV6-5 and TRBJ1-4; TRBD1 matches 7 bases. This CDR3 has 14 residues. J gave up 5 bases and V 6 bases, and 6 bases lay outside the gene matches. In germline, CDR1 is MNHEY, CDR2 SVGAGI. The CDR3, as DNA: TGTGCCAGCAGCCGGGACAGTCAAAATGAAAAACTGTTTTTT. It translates to CASSRDSQNEKLFF.

This clone was counted once. This chain links TRBV6-1 with TRBJ1-3; TRBD1 might be the D (5 bases). With 8 bases removed from V and 4 bases from J, the gap between germline ends came to 15 bases. The CDR3 has 14 residues. Germline CDR1 and CDR2: MNHNS and SASEGT. The CDR3 sequence is CASGEPGHGNTIYF. CDR3 in DNA: TGTGCCAGCGGAGAGCCAGGGCACGGAAACACCATATATTTT.

This clone is termed medium-sized. V and J are TRBV10-3 and TRBJ1-1, with unresolved D. The CDR3 extends over 14 amino acids. Germline V gene lookup returns CDR1 ENHRY and CDR2 SYGVKD. Trimming took 6 bases from V and 4 from J, leaving 15 bases between them. This CDR3 reads CAISGRGIGTEAFF. The CDR3 nucleotides read TGTGCCATCAGCGGCCGGGGAATCGGCACTGAAGCTTTCTTT.

This chain connects TRBV2 to TRBJ1-2; 7 nucleotides align to TRBD1. V was pared by 6 bases and J by 4 bases, with 5 bases of the junction left unmatched. In germline, CDR1 is SNHLY, CDR2 FYNNEI. There are 13 residues in the CDR3. This chain's CDR3 is CASSSGQFYGYTF. CDR3 bases: TGTGCCAGCAGCTCGGGACAGTTCTATGGCTACACCTTC.

The rearrangement uses TRBV10-3 and TRBJ1-1; 8 bases are a match to TRBD1. V gave up 6 bases and J gave up 4 bases; unmatched junction bases: 4. The germline V gene encodes CDR1 ENHRY and CDR2 SYGVKD. This CDR3 has 13 amino acids. CDR3 coding DNA: TGTGCCATCAGAGGACAGGGAGGCACTGAAGCTTTCTTT. Its protein product is CAIRGQGGTEAFF.

This sequence joins TRBV19 and TRBJ1-2; D is uncertain. CDR1 is LNHDA and CDR2 is SQIVND in the germline V gene (reference sequence). The V gene lost 4 bases and the J gene lost 5 bases, with 14 bases spanning the gap. The CDR3 has 14 residues. In nucleotides, the CDR3 is TGTGCCAGTAGTACAAACTTCGACACGTATGGCTACACCTTC. Residues: CASSTNFDTYGYTF.

The V and J genes are TRBV6-4 and TRBJ2-2, with 7 positions matching TRBD1. Germline CDR1 and CDR2: MRHNA and SNTAGT. CDR3 length: 14 amino acids. V lost 5 bases and J lost 3; bases outside the gene matches: 3. As DNA, the CDR3 is TGTGCCAGCAGTATCCAGGGGGACACCGGGGAGCTGTTTTTT. As protein: CASSIQGDTGELFF.

CDR3 in amino acids: CASSLSVAGGAGTQYF. The CDR3 region has the DNA TGCGCCAGCAGCCTTAGTGTAGCGGGGGGTGCTGGGACCCAGTACTTC. The V call is TRBV4-3, the J call TRBJ2-5, with 10 bases lining up with TRBD2. Germline V gives CDR1 LGHNA, CDR2 YSLEER. CDR3 length: 16 residues. The J segment lost 7 bases and the V segment lost 4 bases, leaving 12 bases of the junction unmatched.

This chain joins TRBV6-4 and TRBJ2-2, with 9 bases that match TRBD2. Germline V gene data show CDR1 as MRHNA and CDR2 as SNTAGT. The trim removed 2 bases at V and 4 bases at J, leaving 5 bases unmatched. The length of the CDR3 is 16 residues. The CDR3 loop reads CASSDAAGGATGELFF. The CDR3 coding sequence is TGTGCCAGCAGTGACGCCGCGGGGGGGGCCACCGGGGAGCTGTTTTTT.

The V gene is TRBV5-1, the J gene TRBJ2-3, with TRBD1 matching 7 bases. In germline, CDR1 is SGHRS, CDR2 YFSETQ. V gave up 4 bases and J gave up 6 bases; unmatched junction bases: 8. The CDR3 is made up of 14 amino acids. CDR3 DNA sequence: TGCGCCAGCAGCCCAGGACAGGCCACGGATACGCAGTATTTT. Translated, it gives CASSPGQATDTQYF.

This clone was found once. CDR3 nucleotide sequence: TGTGCCAGCAGCTGGACACGGATCGCAGATACGCAGTATTTT. This codes for CASSWTRIADTQYF. This chain links TRBV11-2 with TRBJ2-3; weak D call: TRBD1 (5 bases). Germline V gene data show CDR1 as SGHAT and CDR2 as FQNNGV. Trimming left V 4 bases short and J 4 bases short, with 12 bases between. The CDR3 is made up of 14 amino acids.

This clone was recorded once. The rearrangement uses TRBV2 and TRBJ1-2; TRBD1 aligns across 7 bases. With V trimmed by 6 bases and J by 8 bases, 18 bases remained unmatched. The CDR3 is 16 residues long. CDR1 SNHLY and CDR2 FYNNEI come from the germline V gene. The CDR3 bases are TGTGCCAGCAGCGGGGGAGCGGCAGGGGGGACCCTGGGCTACACCTTC. This encodes CASSGGAAGGTLGYTF.

V usage is TRBV11-3 and J usage is TRBJ2-3, with 9 bases that match TRBD1. Per germline, CDR1 SGHNT and CDR2 YENEEA. V gave up 3 bases and J gave up 6 bases; unmatched junction bases: 7. This CDR3 contains 15 residues. This chain's CDR3 is CASSFGQGTSDTQYF. In nucleotides, the CDR3 is TGTGCCAGCAGCTTCGGACAGGGGACATCGGATACGCAGTATTTT.

V and J are TRBV27 and TRBJ1-6; possible D gene TRBD1, 5 bases. V gave up 3 bases and J gave up 3 bases, with 18 bases separating them. The CDR3 contains 18 residues. Looked up from germline, CDR1 is MNHEY and CDR2 is SMNVEV (reference sequence). Here the CDR3 DNA reads TGTGCCAGCAGTTTTCTCCCTGGATCGGGGGGCTATAATTCACCCCTCCACTTT. As protein: CASSFLPGSGGYNSPLHF.

In DNA form, the CDR3 reads TGTGCCAGCAGTGAAGGAACAGGGTACGGTCCACCCCTCCACTTT. This sequence encodes CASSEGTGYGPPLHF. The chain carries TRBV6-1 and TRBJ1-6; weak D call: TRBD1 (6 bases). The V gene's germline CDR1 is MNHNS and CDR2 SASEGT. The CDR3 contains 15 residues. The ends were cut back, 1 base at V and 11 bases at J, with 15 bases in the middle.

Judged by abundance, this clone is medium-sized. The rearrangement links TRBV19 to TRBJ1-1; D is ambiguous. This CDR3 has 15 amino acids. Germline loops: CDR1 LNHDA, CDR2 SQIVND (reference sequence). V lost 9 bases and J 2 bases, leaving 19 bases between the germline ends. The chain's CDR3 is CASLSLRAANTEAFF. CDR3 DNA: TGTGCCAGCCTCAGTTTGCGGGCCGCTAACACTGAAGCTTTCTTT.

This clone was found a few times. The J gene is TRBJ1-1, the V gene TRBV2; the match to TRBD1 covers 7 bases. Per the germline V gene, CDR1 is SNHLY and CDR2 is FYNNEI. V trimming: 6 bases; J trimming: 11 bases; junction bases outside the gene matches: 3. CDR3 length: 10 residues. CDR3 residues: CASREGAAFF. The CDR3 DNA reads TGTGCCAGCAGGGAGGGGGCCGCTTTCTTT.

This clone turned up a few times. V usage is TRBV28 and J usage is TRBJ1-4, with 7 bases lining up with TRBD1. The V gene's germline CDR1 is MDHEN and CDR2 SYDVKM. V dropped 6 bases and J dropped 11; count of bases not matched to a gene: 12. The CDR3 totals 14 residues. The CDR3 nucleotides are TGTGCCAGCAGGCGACAGGGTGACTTGGGGAAACTGTTTTTT. Amino acids: CASRRQGDLGKLFF.

This clone has a single count. The V gene is TRBV7-8, the J gene TRBJ2-1, with a possible D match to TRBD1 (8 bases). Trimming removed 5 bases at V and 3 bases at J, with 17 bases between. The CDR3 has 16 residues. In germline, CDR1 is SGHVS, CDR2 FQNEAQ. Written as DNA, the CDR3 is TGTGCCAGCAGCCTTCAGGACAGGGAGGGCTACAATGAGCAGTTCTTC. This encodes CASSLQDREGYNEQFF.

V is TRBV7-2 and J is TRBJ1-4, with a tentative D call TRBD1 (5 bases). This CDR3 contains 13 residues. Trimming took off 6 bases at V and 3 bases at J, with 8 bases between the two ends. CDR1 is SGHTA and CDR2 is FQGNSA in the germline V gene. CDR3 sequence reads: CASRGGANEKLFF. For the CDR3, the DNA is TGTGCCAGCAGGGGGGGTGCTAATGAAAAACTGTTTTTT.

The chain has TRBV7-3 and TRBJ2-3; 10 positions agree with TRBD2. The CDR3 contains 16 residues. The J segment lost 2 bases and the V segment lost 4 bases, leaving 6 bases of the junction unmatched. Looked up from germline, CDR1 is SGHTA and CDR2 is FQGTGA. In DNA, the CDR3 is TGTGCCAGCAGCTCCGGTACTAGCGGGATCACAGATACGCAGTATTTT. It translates to CASSSGTSGITDTQYF.

This chain joins TRBV25-1 and TRBJ2-5, with 10 positions matching TRBD1. The CDR3 is 16 residues long. Germline CDR1 and CDR2: MGHDK and SYGVNS. The V and J ends lost 3 bases and 4 bases, in that order; junction bases with no gene match: 8. The CDR3 reads CASSEGSGTGVETQYF. CDR3 nucleotides: TGTGCCAGCAGTGAGGGGTCTGGGACAGGGGTAGAGACCCAGTACTTC.

The J gene is TRBJ2-5, the V gene TRBV11-2, with 7 bases that match TRBD1. The germline V gene encodes CDR1 SGHAT and CDR2 FQNNGV. The V segment lost 4 bases and the J segment 0 bases; nucleotides outside the gene matches: 5. The CDR3 runs to 15 residues. CDR3 amino acids: CASSSGGQDQETQYF. The CDR3 coding sequence is TGTGCCAGCAGCTCAGGTGGACAGGACCAAGAGACCCAGTACTTC.

The J gene is TRBJ2-1, the V gene TRBV7-2, with 10 bases lining up with TRBD2. This CDR3 contains 17 residues. V lost 5 bases, J lost 0 bases, and 7 bases stayed unmatched. Germline values: CDR1 SGHTA, CDR2 FQGNSA. The CDR3 DNA follows: TGTGCCAGCAGCCCCCATAGCGGGGGGCCCTCCTACAATGAGCAGTTCTTC. This sequence encodes CASSPHSGGPSYNEQFF.

V and J are TRBV5-1 and TRBJ2-3; TRBD2 aligns across 7 bases. There are 15 residues in the CDR3. Germline CDR1 reads SGHRS; CDR2 reads YFSETQ. Trimming took 0 bases from V and 2 from J; bases not matched to a gene: 3. CDR3: CASSLGGLTTDTQYF. CDR3 nucleotides: TGCGCCAGCAGCTTGGGGGGACTAACCACAGATACGCAGTATTTT.

This chain links TRBV30 with TRBJ2-1; 7 nucleotides agree with TRBD2. CDR1 and CDR2 from the germline V gene are GTSNPN and SVGIG (reference sequence). The V gene end was trimmed by 4 bases and the J gene end by 0 bases; junction bases not matched to a gene: 0. CDR3 size: 13 residues. In DNA form, the CDR3 reads TGTGCCTGGAAGCGGGGCTCCTACAATGAGCAGTTCTTC. Amino acid sequence: CAWKRGSYNEQFF.

The chain joins TRBV5-1 to TRBJ1-5; no clear D. The CDR3 has 15 residues. Trimming pared 0 bases from V and 4 bases from J, leaving 11 bases between. Germline-derived CDR1 and CDR2 are SGHRS and YFSETQ. The CDR3 nucleotides read TGCGCCAGCAGCTTGGTTGCAGGATCAAATCAGCCCCAGCATTTT. It translates to CASSLVAGSNQPQHF. Based on the CDR3 plus reference TRBV5-1 and TRBJ1-5, the full variable domain is KAGVTQTPRYLIKTRGQQVTLSCSPISGHRSVSWYQQTPGQGLQFLFEYFSETQRNKGNFPGRFSGRQFSNSRSEMNVSTLELGDSALYLCASSLVAGSNQPQHFGDGTRLSIL.

This chain's CDR3 is CASSYTGAGSYGYTF. CDR3 nucleotide sequence: TGTGCCAGCAGTTACACTGGGGCGGGGAGCTATGGCTACACCTTC. The V gene is TRBV6-5, the J gene TRBJ1-2; tentative D call: TRBD1 (5 bases). V gave up 2 bases and J gave up 4 bases, with 14 bases separating them. CDR1 MNHEY and CDR2 SVGAGI come from the germline V gene. The CDR3 has 15 residues.

The chain combines TRBV29-1 with TRBJ1-3; possible D gene TRBD1, 5 bases. The CDR3 length is 12 residues. Per germline, CDR1 SQVTM and CDR2 ANQGSEA. Trimming stripped 0 bases from V and 9 bases from J, with 9 bases between. The CDR3 sequence is CSVEDGGSTIYF. The CDR3 nucleotides read TGCAGCGTTGAAGACGGGGGTAGCACCATATATTTT.

V and J are TRBV27 and TRBJ2-2, with TRBD2 matching 7 bases. Trimming removed 3 bases from V and 4 bases from J; junction bases left unmatched: 5. The CDR3 is made up of 15 amino acids. From germline, CDR1 is MNHEY and CDR2 SMNVEV (reference sequence). This CDR3 reads CASSLAGVVTGELFF. CDR3 nucleotides: TGTGCCAGCAGTTTGGCGGGGGTAGTCACCGGGGAGCTGTTTTTT.